The entry below describes one TCR beta chain. Its matching antigen is unknown. This sample stems from a study of PD-1 blockade in classical Hodgkin lymphoma. Findings and caveats of the study: Relapsed/refractory patients reportedly had lower baseline diversity than newly diagnosed patients. Repertoire differences have undefined causes, possibly disease activity or prior therapy. CD4+ TCR diversity, unlike CD8+, rose significantly by C4D1. Patients who began taking nivolumab under 1 year after ASCT were left out.

Trimming took 1 base from V and 2 from J, leaving 9 bases between them. Germline V gene lookup returns CDR1 SGHVS and CDR2 FNYEAQ. CDR3 length: 14 residues. Produced via immunoSEQ multiplex PCR; TCRdb's table is partial and in-frame only. The sample holds over 45,000 clones, 73% seen once. No patient escaped relapse after autologous stem cell transplantation, and brentuximab vedotin exposure varied. This receptor was taken from a human donor with classical Hodgkin lymphoma. The starting material was peripheral blood mononuclear cells (PBMCs), obtained before the second cycle of nivolumab. V and J are TRBV7-6 and TRBJ2-7; maybe TRBD1 (5 bases). The CDR3 nucleotides are TGTGCCAGCAGCTTAGGGGGCGGAGCCTACGAGCAGTACTTC. Translation: CASSLGGGAYEQYF.